A single sample gave rise to the 27 T cell receptor beta chains below, sequenced in a study of T cells in Graves' hyperthyroidism and ophthalmopathy. Amplification of TCR beta CDR3 regions used RNA as the template. An initial round of RT-PCR targeting the TCR CDR3 relied on the HTBI primer set. TCRdb used MiXCR to reprocess the multiplex PCR reads, holding one entry per CDR3 protein. The sample includes 360,000 or so distinct CDR3 sequences, 15% to 20% of them seen just once. Material: blood. The receptors shown here come from a woman between 35 and 50 years old with Graves' ophthalmopathy.

V is TRBV12-3 or TRBV12-4 and J is TRBJ2-4, with D hard to call. Deletions cut 5 bases from V and 1 base from J, with 6 bases between. The CDR3 is 13 amino acids. The CDR3 is CASSPRAKNIQYF. The DNA for the CDR3 is TGTGCCAGCAGTCCTCGGGCCAAAAACATTCAGTACTTC.

This clonotype has just a few counts. J is TRBJ2-5 and V is TRBV27, with D maybe TRBD2 (5 bases). This CDR3 has 16 residues. V lost 2 bases and J 5 bases, leaving 18 bases between the germline ends. Germline assignment: CDR1 MNHEY and CDR2 SMNVEV (reference sequence). The CDR3 DNA is TGTGCCAGCAGTTTACAAGCGGAGGCCTTGGAGGAGACCCAGTACTTC. It specifies CASSLQAEALEETQYF.

This clonotype was observed at least ten times. V usage is TRBV6-1 and J usage is TRBJ2-2; 8 bases agree with TRBD2. Trimming cost V 0 bases and J 4 bases; bases outside gene matches: 13. CDR1 and CDR2 (germline): MNHNS, SASEGT. The CDR3 spans 19 residues. The CDR3 here is CASSEALGSGSFVTGELFF. For the CDR3, the DNA is TGTGCCAGCAGTGAAGCCTTGGGGAGCGGGAGCTTCGTCACCGGGGAGCTGTTTTTT.

V is TRBV20-1 and J is TRBJ2-7; 9 nucleotides agree with TRBD1. Germline lookup yields CDR1 DFQATT and CDR2 SNEGSKA (reference sequence). The CDR3 loop spans 11 amino acids. This CDR3 reads CAGTGIYEQYF. CDR3 coding DNA: TGCGCCGGGACAGGGATCTACGAGCAGTACTTC.

This clonotype was detected only a few times. The chain couples TRBV29-1 to TRBJ2-7; possibly TRBD2 for D (5 bases). Germline CDR1 reads SQVTM; CDR2 reads ANQGSEA. V dropped 6 bases and J dropped 0 bases, with 12 bases sitting between them. The CDR3 length is 13 residues. The CDR3 DNA reads TGCAGCGTAGCTAGGGAGAACTCCTACGAGCAGTACTTC. This codes for CSVARENSYEQYF.

This clonotype was detected ten times or more. The rearrangement links TRBV6-5 to TRBJ1-1; perhaps TRBD1 as D (5 bases). The CDR3 runs 14 residues. Per the germline V gene, CDR1 is MNHEY and CDR2 is SVGAGI. Trimming stripped 5 bases from V and 4 bases from J, with 14 bases between. The CDR3 coding sequence is TGTGCCAGCAGTCGGGGGGGGGGGTTCACTGAAGCTTTCTTT. Residues: CASSRGGGFTEAFF.

This sequence joins TRBV6-1 and TRBJ1-6, with TRBD1 matching 10 bases. Germline-derived CDR1 and CDR2 are MNHNS and SASEGT. The length of the CDR3 is 14 residues. V lost 5 bases, J lost 7 bases, and 2 bases stayed unmatched. The CDR3 loop reads CASSPDRGNSPLHF. CDR3 nucleotide sequence: TGTGCCAGCAGTCCGGACAGGGGGAATTCACCCCTCCACTTT.

This clonotype was seen at least ten times. This chain uses TRBV30 with TRBJ1-5, with TRBD1 matching over 10 bases. With 2 bases clipped from V and 7 bases from J, the junction kept 5 bases outside the gene matches. The CDR3 extends over 14 amino acids. Looked up from germline, CDR1 is GTSNPN and CDR2 is SVGIG (reference sequence). DNA for the CDR3: TGTGCCTGGAGTCCAGGACAGGGGGTACAGCCCCAGCATTTT. It yields the protein CAWSPGQGVQPQHF.

This clonotype has a count of ten or more. This rearrangement joins TRBV6-1 to TRBJ2-7; 10 bases match TRBD1. J gave up 6 bases and V 6 bases, and 8 bases lay outside the gene matches. The germline CDR1 and CDR2 sequences are MNHNS and SASEGT. The CDR3 contains 14 residues. As DNA, the CDR3 is TGTGCCAGCAGCACCGGGACAGGGGCTCGCGAGCAGTACTTC. This translates into CASSTGTGAREQYF.

This clonotype turned up a few times. The chain has TRBV6-1 and TRBJ1-1; possibly TRBD1 for D (5 bases). The CDR3 sequence is 14 residues long. Germline CDR1 is MNHNS and CDR2 is SASEGT. V was clipped by 5 bases and J by 6 bases, with 16 bases between them. CDR3 in DNA: TGTGCCAGCAGTACGGGATCAACAGGTTCTGAAGCTTTCTTT. This codes for CASSTGSTGSEAFF.

This clonotype has a count of ten or more. The chain couples TRBV20-1 to TRBJ2-6; D gene uncertain. Germline CDR1 and CDR2: DFQATT and SNEGSKA (reference sequence). V gave up 6 bases and J gave up 0 bases, with 9 bases separating them. The CDR3 is 14 residues long. CDR3 sequence reads: CSAAESSGANVLTF. The CDR3 DNA is TGCAGTGCCGCGGAATCCTCTGGGGCCAACGTCCTGACTTTC.

This clonotype came up many times. The V call is TRBV2, the J call TRBJ2-5; TRBD1 aligns across 7 bases. V lost 8 bases, J lost 3 bases, and 6 bases stayed unmatched. Germline assignment: CDR1 SNHLY and CDR2 FYNNEI. CDR3 length: 13 amino acids. The CDR3: CASSRTGKETQYF. The CDR3 DNA is TGTGCCAGCTCCCGGACAGGAAAAGAGACCCAGTACTTC.

This clonotype showed up many times. This rearrangement joins TRBV6-5 to TRBJ1-2; a possible D gene is TRBD1 (5 bases). The CDR3 spans 13 residues. V lost 7 bases and J 5 bases, leaving 14 bases between the germline ends. Germline values: CDR1 MNHEY, CDR2 SVGAGI. The CDR3 reads CASTRGTAYGYTF. The CDR3 region has the DNA TGTGCCAGCACCCGGGGGACGGCGTATGGCTACACCTTC.

This clonotype was recorded at least ten times. CDR3 nucleotides: TGTGCCAGCAGTTCGGCTGGAAACACCATATATTTT. It specifies CASSSAGNTIYF. V gene TRBV6-5 combines with J gene TRBJ1-3, with D unclear. Germline loops: CDR1 MNHEY, CDR2 SVGAGI. CDR3 length: 12 amino acids. The V and J ends lost 4 bases and 2 bases respectively, with 3 bases between them.

This clonotype was seen only once. The V gene is TRBV6-1, the J gene TRBJ1-1; D remains unclear. The germline V and J ends were trimmed by 8 bases and 3 bases, with 7 bases remaining between them. Germline V gene sequence: CDR1 MNHNS, CDR2 SASEGT. This CDR3 comprises 11 residues. DNA of the CDR3: TGTGCCAGCTTTAGGGACACTGAAGCTTTCTTT. It encodes CASFRDTEAFF.

This clonotype was found many times. The chain is built from TRBV27 and TRBJ2-5, with D perhaps matching TRBD2 (5 bases). Germline V lookup: CDR1 MNHEY, CDR2 SMNVEV (reference sequence). The germline V and J ends were trimmed by 3 bases and 5 bases, with 19 bases remaining between them. The CDR3 spans 16 residues. This CDR3 is CASSFDLEVARETQYF. The CDR3 region has the DNA TGTGCCAGCAGTTTCGATTTGGAGGTGGCCCGGGAGACCCAGTACTTC.

This clonotype was seen ten or more times. The chain links TRBV30 to TRBJ1-3; D is uncertain. CDR1 GTSNPN and CDR2 SVGIG come from the germline V gene (reference sequence). The ends were cut back, 2 bases at V and 0 bases at J, with 11 bases in the middle. CDR3 length equals 15 residues. The CDR3 is CAWSLGLGSGNTIYF. The CDR3 DNA follows: TGTGCCTGGAGTCTGGGATTGGGCTCTGGAAACACCATATATTTT.

This chain uses TRBV28 with TRBJ2-7, with 9 bases identical to TRBD1. With V trimmed by 6 bases and J by 9 bases, 9 bases remained unmatched. From germline, CDR1 is MDHEN and CDR2 SYDVKM. The CDR3 is 13 amino acids. DNA of the CDR3: TGTGCCAGCAGCCGAGCCGGGACAGGGCTGCAGTACTTC. It specifies CASSRAGTGLQYF.

This clonotype was counted at least ten times. The chain links TRBV6-1 to TRBJ2-2; weak D call: TRBD1 (6 bases). The V and J ends lost 10 bases and 1 base respectively, with 10 bases between them. Germline CDR1 MNHNS, CDR2 SASEGT. The CDR3 loop spans 13 amino acids. CDR3 residues: CATSQGNTGELFF. The CDR3 DNA reads as TGTGCCACCTCACAGGGGAACACCGGGGAGCTGTTTTTT.

This clonotype was recorded at least ten times. The J gene is TRBJ1-1, the V gene TRBV6-2 or TRBV6-3; 11 nucleotides match TRBD1. Per germline, CDR1 MNHEY and CDR2 SVGEGT. V was pared by 6 bases and J by 0 bases, with 12 bases of the junction left unmatched. This CDR3 is 18 amino acids long. CDR3 residues: CASSSRTGGSGMNTEAFF. CDR3 coding DNA: TGTGCCAGCAGCTCCCGGACAGGGGGCAGCGGGATGAACACTGAAGCTTTCTTT.

This clonotype was observed many times. The chain is built from TRBV28 and TRBJ2-2; TRBD1 matches 10 bases. Germline V gives CDR1 MDHEN, CDR2 SYDVKM. V shed 2 bases, J shed 3 bases, and the junction held 3 bases outside the gene matches. This CDR3 is built from 16 residues. CDR3 nucleotide sequence: TGTGCCAGCAGTTTAACGGGACAGGGGTACACCGGGGAGCTGTTTTTT. It translates to CASSLTGQGYTGELFF.

This clonotype was counted ten times or more. The chain uses TRBV6-2 or TRBV6-3 and TRBJ1-2; D is ambiguous. The CDR3 runs to 14 residues. Trimming took off 3 bases at V and 4 bases at J, with 12 bases between the two ends. Germline V gene sequence: CDR1 MNHEY, CDR2 SVGEGT. CDR3 region: CASSYNKGLYGYTF. In DNA, the CDR3 is TGTGCCAGCAGTTATAACAAGGGCCTCTATGGCTACACCTTC.

This clonotype was recorded many times. This chain links TRBV6-5 with TRBJ1-2; D unclear. Germline V gene data show CDR1 as MNHEY and CDR2 as SVGAGI. This CDR3 is built from 15 residues. V lost 2 bases to trimming and J lost 4 bases, with 14 bases between them. Written as DNA, the CDR3 is TGTGCCAGCAGTTACAAGCCACATACGGTCTATGGCTACACCTTC. Amino acid sequence: CASSYKPHTVYGYTF.

This clonotype was counted many times. This rearrangement joins TRBV18 to TRBJ2-2, with no clear D. Germline CDR1 reads KGHSH; CDR2 reads LQKENI. V shed 2 bases and J shed 7 bases, with 17 bases lying between them. This CDR3 contains 16 residues. For the CDR3, the DNA is TGTGCCAGCTCACCATCCAACCGACCCCAGGTCGGGGAGCTGTTTTTT. It translates to CASSPSNRPQVGELFF.

In its sample, this clonotype was seen many times. A read error may explain this, as a much larger clone is one base away. The chain combines TRBV7-2 with TRBJ2-7; 13 bases agree with TRBD2. The CDR3 spans 15 residues. In germline, CDR1 is SGHTA, CDR2 FQGNSA. The CDR3 DNA reads TGTGCCGGCAGCTTAGCGGGACTAGCGGGATTTGAGCAGTACTTC. It codes for CAGSLAGLAGFEQYF.

This clonotype has a count of ten or more. The chain uses TRBV28 and TRBJ1-2; D is perhaps TRBD1 (6 bases). The CDR3 covers 13 residues. Trimming removed 5 bases from V and 6 bases from J, with 13 bases in between. Germline loops: CDR1 MDHEN, CDR2 SYDVKM. The CDR3 region has the DNA TGTGCCAGCAGTAGTGACAGGTTCAATGGCTACACCTTC. Its translation: CASSSDRFNGYTF.

The chain is built from TRBV12-3 or TRBV12-4 and TRBJ2-7, with D possibly being TRBD1 (6 bases). The length of the CDR3 is 14 residues. Trimming took off 6 bases at V and 10 bases at J, with 22 bases between the two ends. CDR3 loop: CASSPPPARGRQYF. The CDR3 DNA reads as TGTGCCAGCAGCCCCCCCCCGGCCAGGGGACGACAGTACTTC.